Described below is a single T cell receptor beta chain sequence and its context. No cognate antigen has been identified for it. Base qualities are missing; no much larger clone stands one base away. The data originate from a study of blood T cell repertoires in COVID-19 (dated by TCRdb to the early 2020s). Regarding the complete study: Collaborator samples came from the United States, Italy and Spain and covered acute and convalescent phases of COVID-19. The samples were drawn from two sources: the first 160 participants of the ongoing ImmuneRACE study, and 1,254 subjects contributed by 6 global collaborators. The prospective study material was composed of cDNA or gDNA derived from T cells, B-cell-depleted T cells, or PBMCs. Where HLA class I and class II types were available, the types were taken from metadata supplied by the sample provider, not from assay-based typing. The sample metadata nearly always contained a de-identified subject ID, COVID-19 status, age in years and sex. Subjects who had been exposed to COVID-19, were actively infected with it, or had recovered from it provided the deeply sampled blood TCRbeta repertoires that made up the dataset. The repertoires were released in a freely available public database meant as a resource for research on the immune response to SARS-CoV-2. What the work shows at the level of the full study, not this receptor alone: Clinical and demographic metadata were provided uncurated, with the amount varying by source and participant.

TCRbeta CDR3 regions were amplified from genomic DNA using the immunoSEQ Assay, a bias-controlled multiplex PCR. The study's processing was this. Within the assay, amplification of reference gene primers was used to estimate how many nucleated cells each sample contained. Sequence reads were collapsed and filtered to measure the absolute abundance of every unique TCRbeta CDR3 rearrangement. Productive Simpson clonality was computed per sample as the square root of Simpson's diversity index over productive rearrangements. TCRdb re-hosts the immuneACCESS table, in-frame sequences only. Its copies lack some clones; in the studies checked, an unresolved V gene accounts for under half of them, and the cause for the rest is not known. The D gene and trimming were derived from the DNA, and the V and J assignments and clone size from that table. The sample yields approximately 80,000 clones; 75% to 85% were counted once. The ten largest account for roughly 27% of the sample.

Whole blood was collected in K2EDTA tubes by collaborating institutions according to the institutions' own protocols. For TCRbeta analysis, collaborator samples were shipped as frozen whole blood, as isolated PBMCs, or as DNA extracted from either sample type. Germline trimming amounts to 4 bases on V and 1 base on J, with 6 as the count of junction bases outside the gene matches. CDR1 and CDR2, looked up from the germline V gene, are SGHRS and YFSETQ. From cysteine to phenylalanine, the CDR3 is 16 amino acids long. Only the CDR3 DNA stays, 48 bases, in frame from base 1. This clonotype originated in a human donor in a cohort sampled during active COVID-19. This sequence uses TRBV5-1 and TRBJ2-1, with 9 middle bases fitting TRBD1. The sample taken for sequencing was peripheral blood. The DNA sequence is as follows: TGCGCCAGCAGCAGGGGACAGGGAAGTTCCTACAATGAGCAGTTCTTC. It is translated as CASSRGQGSSYNEQFF.